The rows below give T cell receptor beta chains drawn from one sample of a study of vaccination and CD4 T cells after COVID-19. Their cognate antigens are unknown. In TCRdb, the PCR reads were re-called with MiXCR into one record per CDR3 protein. The repertoire consists of around 10,000 distinct CDR3 sequences, with under 65% occurring once and the leading ten covering roughly a sixth. This specimen consisted of cultured CD4+ T cells from blood, obtained after SARS-CoV-2 vaccination. These receptors were obtained from a human donor with COVID-19. The CDR3 runs from the conserved cysteine through the conserved F or W.

v_call cdr3_aa
TRBV20-1 CSARLQGVHEQYF
TRBV12-3/TRBV12-4 CASSLLPLKQYF
TRBV21-1 CASTGPSGQYF
TRBV7-2 CASSRLGTGPDGYTF
TRBV10-3 CAISESLETQYF
TRBV7-2 CASSSQGARDEQFF
TRBV11-2 CASSLSTDTGELFF
TRBV28 CASSLTAGTGVGQPQHF
TRBV20-1 CSAQSGTQYF
TRBV5-4 CASSLALLGQGGYTF
TRBV19 CASSIGTSGGSETQYF
TRBV10-1 CASSDGGSSYEQYF
TRBV20-1 CSAGDLSNYGYTF
TRBV30 CAWSRLAGVQETQYF
TRBV7-2 CASSFTSYEQYF
TRBV7-2 CASSTPGGFWGYTF
TRBV7-3 CASSQGLAETQYF
TRBV6-1 CASSGLRSGRSYEQYF
TRBV10-3 CAISEPGAPTDTQYF
TRBV20-1 CSARRTGSGNTIYF
TRBV20-1 CSARAVGQGNNEQFF
TRBV20-1 CSARRGTGVNTEAFF
TRBV19 CATDHRDRDQPQHF
TRBV14 CASSRGTNTGELFF
TRBV30 CAWSGGGGNGYTF
TRBV20-1 CSARSPGGETQYF
TRBV2 CASGETQYF
TRBV7-2 CASSNTGTANTEAFF
TRBV6-1 CASSPSGGNYGYTF
TRBV7-9 CASSLDLGRMFF
TRBV20-1 CSARVAGGSADTQYF
TRBV7-3 CASSQPLSPAKNIQYF
TRBV20-1 CSARDVWRGGNEQYF
TRBV7-2 CASSSTVGYGYTF
TRBV2 CASSEGYLQGGDEQFF
TRBV30 CAWRDKGLRETQYF
TRBV6-1 CASSNRGGSKQYF
TRBV20-1 CSAPKWGGIAGELFF
TRBV12-3/TRBV12-4 CASNLRQTEAFF
TRBV20-1 CSAKFAGQPNQPQHF
TRBV7-9 CASSWGAGGYEQYF
TRBV20-1 CSASPRGGGGSTDTQYF
TRBV28 CASSLGPGAKHF
TRBV6-1 CASRGQGAFVGELFF
TRBV7-9 CATARGSSAPLHF
TRBV19 CATRPGPDYGYTF
TRBV28 CASSPLGLVVEQYF
TRBV7-9 CASSFGTLGQPQHF
TRBV6-2/TRBV6-3 CASSPTGSQETQYF
TRBV9 CASSHPSGASYGNSPLHF
TRBV6-1 CASSERTGDTQYF
TRBV7-2 CASSSLKGGSNYGYTF
TRBV5-4 CASLWAGANVLTF